Here is one TCR beta chain with its context. The data derive from a study of blood T cell repertoires in COVID-19. The method was immunoSEQ multiplex PCR; TCRdb's version includes in-frame clones alone and lacks a portion of them. The table shows 200,000 to 250,000 clones, with 70% to 90% occurring only once. The CDR3 consists of 12 residues. Per the germline V gene, CDR1 is SQVTM and CDR2 is ANQGSEA. V was clipped by 7 bases and J by 2 bases, with 11 bases between them. The sequence derives from a man aged 25-45 years with acute COVID-19. The rearrangement links TRBV29-1 to TRBJ1-1, with D possibly matching TRBD1 (6 bases). The specimen sequenced was PBMCs or T cells enriched from blood (not recorded which). The CDR3 DNA is TGCAGCGGTACAGGGTTAAACACTGAAGCTTTCTTT. It specifies CSGTGLNTEAFF.